Each of the 14 T cell receptor beta chains below was sequenced from the same sample in a study of shared clonotypes between healthy human individuals. Sequencing was performed with immunoSEQ multiplex PCR; in TCRdb, only in-frame clones are kept and a portion is missing. The table has over 2 million clones, around 90% seen once; the top ten hold about 0.41%. The source material was naive CD4+ T cells from PBMCs. The subset: CD45RA+ positively selected. These receptors were obtained from a man aged 18-30 years in good health. Some clones in this sample may be carry-over from other donors' samples.

The gene calls are TRBV29-1 and TRBJ1-1, with D perhaps matching TRBD1 (5 bases). CDR1 and CDR2 (germline): SQVTM, ANQGSEA. Trimming removed 3 bases from V and 2 bases from J, with 10 bases in between. This CDR3 is 13 amino acids long. CDR3 in DNA: TGCAGCGTTGACGAACAGGCCAACACTGAAGCTTTCTTT. This codes for CSVDEQANTEAFF.

The CDR3 region has the DNA TGTGCCATCAGACCAGGCGGGATGAACACTGAAGCTTTCTTT. As protein: CAIRPGGMNTEAFF. This sequence joins TRBV10-3 and TRBJ1-1, with no clear D. Trimming cost V 6 bases and J 0 bases, with 11 bases left between them. The CDR3 runs 14 residues. Germline CDR1 reads ENHRY; CDR2 reads SYGVKD.

The table lists this clone with a count of one. Other nucleotide sequences from this sample produce the same CDR3. The J gene is TRBJ2-7, the V gene TRBV5-1; tentatively, D is TRBD1 (5 bases). Germline CDR1 SGHRS, CDR2 YFSETQ. This CDR3 comprises 13 residues. The ends were cut back, 4 bases at V and 2 bases at J, with 10 bases in the middle. In DNA, the CDR3 is TGCGCCAGCAGCCCCCCCAGGGCCTACGAGCAGTACTTC. Translation: CASSPPRAYEQYF. Full variable domain (remainder filled in from reference TRBV5-1 and TRBJ2-7): KAGVTQTPRYLIKTRGQQVTLSCSPISGHRSVSWYQQTPGQGLQFLFEYFSETQRNKGNFPGRFSGRQFSNSRSEMNVSTLELGDSALYLCASSPPRAYEQYFGPGTRLTVT.

This chain joins TRBV7-9 and TRBJ1-1; possibly TRBD1 for D (5 bases). CDR1 is SEHNR and CDR2 is FQNEAQ in the germline V gene (reference sequence). V lost 4 bases and J 5 bases, leaving 17 bases between the germline ends. The CDR3 runs to 15 residues. The CDR3 sequence is CASSWGSQGRTEAFF. The CDR3 DNA reads as TGTGCCAGCAGCTGGGGCAGTCAGGGACGGACTGAAGCTTTCTTT.

The rearrangement links TRBV7-2 to TRBJ2-7; maybe TRBD2 (6 bases). The CDR3 spans 16 residues. The ends were cut back, 7 bases at V and 4 bases at J, with 23 bases in the middle. The germline V gene encodes CDR1 SGHTA and CDR2 FQGNSA. In nucleotides, the CDR3 is TGTGCCAGCACCCCGGGGGTGACTTTCTCATCTTACGAGCAGTACTTC. It translates to CASTPGVTFSSYEQYF. The whole variable domain, remainder taken from reference TRBV7-2 and TRBJ2-7, is GAGVSQSPSNKVTEKGKDVELRCDPISGHTALYWYRQSLGQGLEFLIYFQGNSAPDKSGLPSDRFSAERTGGSVSTLTIQRTQQEDSAVYLCASTPGVTFSSYEQYFGPGTRLTVT.

The V gene is TRBV5-4, the J gene TRBJ2-5; no clear D gene. Germline loops: CDR1 SGHNT, CDR2 YYREEE (reference sequence). This CDR3 has 14 residues. V was clipped by 1 base and J by 2 bases, with 9 bases between them. CDR3 in DNA: TGTGCCAGCAGCTTGATGGCAGAGCAAGAGACCCAGTACTTC. Protein sequence: CASSLMAEQETQYF.

The gene calls are TRBV7-8 and TRBJ2-1; D ambiguous. Germline values: CDR1 SGHVS, CDR2 FQNEAQ. V was clipped by 1 base and J by 1 base, with 20 bases between them. The CDR3 loop spans 19 amino acids. The CDR3 is CASSLVTALNLLSYNEQFF. The CDR3 DNA reads TGTGCCAGCAGCTTAGTCACGGCTCTAAATTTACTTTCCTACAATGAGCAGTTCTTC. Looking up the rest from reference TRBV7-8 and TRBJ2-1 gives the full variable domain: GAGVSQSPRYKVAKRGQDVALRCDPISGHVSLFWYQQALGQGPEFLTYFQNEAQLDKSGLPSDRFFAERPEGSVSTLKIQRTQQEDSAVYLCASSLVTALNLLSYNEQFFGPGTRLTVL.

This clone was counted a few times. V and J are TRBV30 and TRBJ1-1; D unresolved. Trimming removed 3 bases at V and 0 bases at J, with 8 bases between. Germline V CDR1 and CDR2: GTSNPN, SVGIG (reference sequence). The CDR3 consists of 13 residues. The CDR3 bases are TGTGCCTGGAGGTCCGGGATGAACACTGAAGCTTTCTTT. Translation gives CAWRSGMNTEAFF.

The gene calls are TRBV6-5 and TRBJ2-7; D gene uncertain. The V gene lost 2 bases and the J gene lost 0 bases, with 8 bases spanning the gap. The CDR3 is 14 residues long. CDR1 is MNHEY, CDR2 SVGAGI, per germline. CDR3 bases: TGTGCCAGCAGTTACGCGCCCCACTCCTACGAGCAGTACTTC. It is translated as CASSYAPHSYEQYF.

The chain joins TRBV5-1 to TRBJ2-5; 7 nucleotides agree with TRBD1. The end of the DNA fits TRBJ2-7 better, so the J call may be wrong. The CDR3 is made up of 14 amino acids. The germline CDR1 and CDR2 sequences are SGHRS and YFSETQ. In DNA, the CDR3 is TGCGCCAGCAGCTTCTCCGGGACAGTCTACGAGCAGTACTTC. This codes for CASSFSGTVYEQYF.

V gene TRBV6-1 combines with J gene TRBJ2-3, with TRBD1 identical over 9 bases. The J segment lost 3 bases and the V segment lost 2 bases, leaving 3 bases of the junction unmatched. This CDR3 has 15 residues. Germline assignment: CDR1 MNHNS and CDR2 SASEGT. CDR3 in DNA: TGTGCCAGCAGTGAAAGACAGGGGGTGACAGATACGCAGTATTTT. Translating gives CASSERQGVTDTQYF.

This chain uses TRBV6-6 with TRBJ1-5, with unresolved D. Trimming took off 5 bases at V and 4 bases at J, with 15 bases between the two ends. Germline CDR1 is MNHNY and CDR2 is SVGAGI (reference sequence). This CDR3 has 15 amino acids. The CDR3 sequence: CASSPPSGLNQPQHF. CDR3 DNA sequence: TGTGCCAGCAGTCCCCCGAGCGGATTAAATCAGCCCCAGCATTTT.

The J gene is TRBJ2-7, the V gene TRBV14; D is possibly TRBD1 (5 bases). V lost 1 base to trimming and J lost 0 bases, with 10 bases between them. The CDR3 totals 15 residues. The germline CDR1 and CDR2 sequences are SGHDN and FVKESK. The CDR3 nucleotides read TGTGCCAGCAGCCAAGTGGGGCGAAGCTCCTACGAGCAGTACTTC. It yields the protein CASSQVGRSSYEQYF.

The rearrangement uses TRBV9 and TRBJ2-7; D possibly corresponds to TRBD2 (6 bases). Germline V gene lookup returns CDR1 SGDLS and CDR2 YYNGEE. The CDR3 is 14 amino acids. V gave up 5 bases and J gave up 4 bases, with 16 bases separating them. CDR3 region: CASSSTVGGYEQYF. The CDR3, as DNA: TGTGCCAGCAGTTCCACAGTCGGGGGTTACGAGCAGTACTTC.